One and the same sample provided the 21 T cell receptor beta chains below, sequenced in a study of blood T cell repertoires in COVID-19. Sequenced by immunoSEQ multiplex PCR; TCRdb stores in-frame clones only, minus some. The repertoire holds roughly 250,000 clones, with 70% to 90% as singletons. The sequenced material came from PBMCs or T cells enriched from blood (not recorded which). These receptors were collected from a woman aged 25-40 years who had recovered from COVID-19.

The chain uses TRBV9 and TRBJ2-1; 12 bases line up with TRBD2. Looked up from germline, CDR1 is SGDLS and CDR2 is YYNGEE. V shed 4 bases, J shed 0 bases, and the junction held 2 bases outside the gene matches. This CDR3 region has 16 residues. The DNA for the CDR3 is TGTGCCAGCAGCATGACTAGCGGGAGCTCCTACAATGAGCAGTTCTTC. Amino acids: CASSMTSGSSYNEQFF.

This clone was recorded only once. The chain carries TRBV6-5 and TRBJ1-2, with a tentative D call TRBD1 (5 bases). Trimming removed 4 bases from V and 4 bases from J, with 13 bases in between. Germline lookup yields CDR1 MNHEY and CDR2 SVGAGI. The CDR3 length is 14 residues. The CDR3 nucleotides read TGTGCCAGCAGTTCAAATGGGAGGGGCTATGGCTACACCTTC. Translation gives CASSSNGRGYGYTF.

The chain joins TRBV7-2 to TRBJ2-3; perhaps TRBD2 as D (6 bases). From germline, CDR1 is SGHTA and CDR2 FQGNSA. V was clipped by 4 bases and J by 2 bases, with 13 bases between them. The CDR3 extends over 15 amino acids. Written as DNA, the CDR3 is TGTGCCAGCAGCTCTCCGGGACTGGACACAGATACGCAGTATTTT. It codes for CASSSPGLDTDTQYF.

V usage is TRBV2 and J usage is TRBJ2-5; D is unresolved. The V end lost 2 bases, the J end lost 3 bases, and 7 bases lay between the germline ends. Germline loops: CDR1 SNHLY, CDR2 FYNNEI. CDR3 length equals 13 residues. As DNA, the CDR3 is TGTGCCAGCAGTGAATATAAAAAAGAGACCCAGTACTTC. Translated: CASSEYKKETQYF.

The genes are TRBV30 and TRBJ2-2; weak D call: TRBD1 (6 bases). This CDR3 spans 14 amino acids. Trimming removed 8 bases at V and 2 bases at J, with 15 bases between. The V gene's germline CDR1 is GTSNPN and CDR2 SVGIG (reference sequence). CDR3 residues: CAVAGTLNTGELFF. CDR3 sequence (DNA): TGTGCCGTGGCCGGGACACTCAACACCGGGGAGCTGTTTTTT.

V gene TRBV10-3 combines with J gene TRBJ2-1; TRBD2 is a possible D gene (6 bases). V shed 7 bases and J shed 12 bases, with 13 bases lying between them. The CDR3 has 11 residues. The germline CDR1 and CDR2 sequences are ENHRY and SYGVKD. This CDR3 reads CAITRLGGQFF. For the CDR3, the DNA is TGTGCCATCACTCGACTAGGAGGGCAGTTCTTC.

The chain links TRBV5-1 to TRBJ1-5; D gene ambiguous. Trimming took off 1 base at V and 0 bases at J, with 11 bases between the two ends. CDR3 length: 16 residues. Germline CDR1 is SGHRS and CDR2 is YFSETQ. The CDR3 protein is CASSLLPGYSNQPQHF. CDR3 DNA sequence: TGCGCCAGCAGCTTGCTCCCGGGGTATAGCAATCAGCCCCAGCATTTT.

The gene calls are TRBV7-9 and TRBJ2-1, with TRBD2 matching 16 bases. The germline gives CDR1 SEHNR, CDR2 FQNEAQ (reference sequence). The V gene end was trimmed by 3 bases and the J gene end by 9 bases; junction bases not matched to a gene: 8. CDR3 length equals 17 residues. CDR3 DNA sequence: TGTGCCAGCAGCTTGGGGACTAGCGGGAGGGCCTCTATTGAGCAGTTCTTC. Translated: CASSLGTSGRASIEQFF.

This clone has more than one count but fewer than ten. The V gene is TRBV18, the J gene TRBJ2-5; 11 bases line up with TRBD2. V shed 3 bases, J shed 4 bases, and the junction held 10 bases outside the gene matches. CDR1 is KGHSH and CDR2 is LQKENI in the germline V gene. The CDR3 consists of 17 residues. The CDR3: CASSPRSPGLAVETQYF. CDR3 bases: TGTGCCAGCTCACCCCGTAGCCCGGGACTAGCGGTAGAGACCCAGTACTTC.

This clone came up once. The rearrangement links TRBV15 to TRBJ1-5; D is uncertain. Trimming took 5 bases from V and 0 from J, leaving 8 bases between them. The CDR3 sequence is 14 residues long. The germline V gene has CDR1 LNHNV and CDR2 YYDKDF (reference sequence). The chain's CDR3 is CATSPVYSNQPQHF. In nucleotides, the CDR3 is TGTGCCACCAGCCCCGTTTATAGCAATCAGCCCCAGCATTTT.

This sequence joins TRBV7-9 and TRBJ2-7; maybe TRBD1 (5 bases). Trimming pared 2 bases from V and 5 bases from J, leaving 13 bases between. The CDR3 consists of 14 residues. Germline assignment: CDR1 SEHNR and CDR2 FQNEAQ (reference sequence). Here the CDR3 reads CASSLSIRANEQYF. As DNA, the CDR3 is TGTGCCAGCAGCTTATCCATCAGGGCTAACGAGCAGTACTTC. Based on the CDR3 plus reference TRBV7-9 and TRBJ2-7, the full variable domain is DTGVSQNPRHKITKRGQNVTFRCDPISEHNRLYWYRQTLGQGPEFLTYFQNEAQLEKSRLLSDRFSAERPKGSFSTLEIQRTEQGDSAMYLCASSLSIRANEQYFGPGTRLTVT.

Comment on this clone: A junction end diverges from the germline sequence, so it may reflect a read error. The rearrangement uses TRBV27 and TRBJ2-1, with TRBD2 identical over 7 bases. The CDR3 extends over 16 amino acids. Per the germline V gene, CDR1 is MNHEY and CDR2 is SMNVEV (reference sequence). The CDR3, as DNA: TGTGCCAGCAAATCTGTGGCGGGGGTGACCCTTATTGAGCTGTTCTTC. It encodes CASKSVAGVTLIELFF.

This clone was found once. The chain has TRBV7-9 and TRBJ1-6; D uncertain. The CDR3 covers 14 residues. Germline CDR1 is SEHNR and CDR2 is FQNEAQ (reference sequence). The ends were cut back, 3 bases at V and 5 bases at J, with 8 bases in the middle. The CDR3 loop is CASSFREDNSPLHF. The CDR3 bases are TGTGCCAGCAGCTTCCGGGAGGATAATTCACCCCTCCACTTT.

The CDR3 DNA reads TGTGCCAGCAGCCAAGGGACAGTTTTTGAAAAACTGTTTTTT. Translated, it gives CASSQGTVFEKLFF. The V gene is TRBV14, the J gene TRBJ1-4; D may be TRBD1 (6 bases). This CDR3 spans 14 amino acids. CDR1 and CDR2 (germline): SGHDN, FVKESK. V gave up 1 base and J gave up 7 bases, with 10 bases separating them.

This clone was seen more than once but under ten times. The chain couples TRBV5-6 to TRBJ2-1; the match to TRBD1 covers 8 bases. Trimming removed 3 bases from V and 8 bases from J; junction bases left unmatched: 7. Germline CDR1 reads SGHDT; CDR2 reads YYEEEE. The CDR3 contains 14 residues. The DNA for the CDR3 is TGTGCCAGCAGCTCCGAACAGGGGGACGATGAGCAGTTCTTC. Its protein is CASSSEQGDDEQFF.

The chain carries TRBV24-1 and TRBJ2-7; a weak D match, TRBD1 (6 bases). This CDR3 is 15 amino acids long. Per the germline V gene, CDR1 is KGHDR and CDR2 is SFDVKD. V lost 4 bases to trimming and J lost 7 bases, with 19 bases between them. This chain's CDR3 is CATSESTGHTKEQYF. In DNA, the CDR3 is TGTGCCACCAGTGAGTCGACAGGCCATACGAAGGAGCAGTACTTC.

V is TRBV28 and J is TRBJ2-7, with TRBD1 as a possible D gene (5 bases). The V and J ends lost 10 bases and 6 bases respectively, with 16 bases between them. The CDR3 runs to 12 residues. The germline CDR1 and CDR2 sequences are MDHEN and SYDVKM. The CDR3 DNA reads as TGTGCCACATCCAGGGATGTGGGCGAGCAGTACTTC. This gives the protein CATSRDVGEQYF.

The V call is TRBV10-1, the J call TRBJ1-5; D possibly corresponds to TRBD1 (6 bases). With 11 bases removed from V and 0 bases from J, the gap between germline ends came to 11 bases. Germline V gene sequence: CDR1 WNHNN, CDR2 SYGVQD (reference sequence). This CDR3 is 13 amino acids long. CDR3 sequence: CASPGDSNQPQHF. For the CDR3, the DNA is TGCGCCTCCCCAGGGGATAGCAATCAGCCCCAGCATTTT.

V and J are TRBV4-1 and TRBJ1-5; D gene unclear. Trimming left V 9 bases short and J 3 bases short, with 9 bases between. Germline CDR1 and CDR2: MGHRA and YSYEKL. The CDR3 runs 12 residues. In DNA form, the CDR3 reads TGCGCCAGTGGCGGGGTCAATCAGCCCCAGCATTTT. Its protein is CASGGVNQPQHF.

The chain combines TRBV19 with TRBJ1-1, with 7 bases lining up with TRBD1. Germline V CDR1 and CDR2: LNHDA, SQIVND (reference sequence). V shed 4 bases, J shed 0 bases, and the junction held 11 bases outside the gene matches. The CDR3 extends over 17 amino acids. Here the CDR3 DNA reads TGTGCCAGTAGTACGCTCCGGACAGGACGACTGAACACTGAAGCTTTCTTT. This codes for CASSTLRTGRLNTEAFF.

The CDR3 bases are TGTGCCAGCAGCTTAGCGGGAAGGGGTCAGCCCCAGCATTTT. It translates to CASSLAGRGQPQHF. The genes are TRBV7-6 and TRBJ1-5, with D perhaps matching TRBD1 (5 bases). The V gene's germline CDR1 is SGHVS and CDR2 FNYEAQ. Trimming stripped 0 bases from V and 6 bases from J, with 9 bases between. The CDR3 has 14 residues.